The 24 T cell receptor beta chains reported below all come from one sample, sequenced in a study of T-cell reconstitution after alpha-beta-depleted transplantation in children. Unique molecular identifiers were incorporated during preparation of the TCRbeta library. Each CDR3 protein is one row after TCRdb ran MiXCR on the PCR reads. Of approximately 230,000 distinct CDR3 sequences listed, roughly a quarter are singletons. Sequencing was performed on PBMCs, mostly from graft donor cells, taken 360 days after TCRalphabeta/CD19-depleted stem cell transplant. The receptors stem from a female patient aged 2 to 10 who had a stem cell transplant for congenital amegakaryocytic thrombocytopenia, so the T cells may come from the graft donor.

This clonotype came up a few times. The V and J genes are TRBV21-1 and TRBJ2-5; TRBD1 is taken as the D call from the table, unchecked against the DNA. TRBV21-1 is a listed pseudogene. CDR3 length: 19 amino acids. CDR3 DNA sequence: TGTGCCAGCAGCAAAGGGCGATTAGCCGGGACAGAGCCCCAAGAGACCCAGTACTTC. It encodes CASSKGRLAGTEPQETQYF.

The J gene is TRBJ2-3, the V gene TRBV7-2, with 7 nucleotides matching TRBD2. Per the germline V gene, CDR1 is SGHTA and CDR2 is FQGNSA. The CDR3 is 14 amino acids. The V and J ends lost 2 bases and 5 bases, in that order; junction bases with no gene match: 4. Here the CDR3 DNA reads TGTGCCAGCAGCTTATTGCTAGCGGTAGATACGCAGTATTTT. Translated: CASSLLLAVDTQYF.

The chain employs TRBV15 and TRBJ1-5, with D uncertain. The CDR3 spans 13 residues. V gave up 5 bases and J gave up 2 bases, with 7 bases separating them. The germline V gene has CDR1 LNHNV and CDR2 YYDKDF (reference sequence). The CDR3 loop reads CATSRVGNQPQHF. The CDR3 DNA follows: TGTGCCACCAGCCGGGTAGGCAATCAGCCCCAGCATTTT.

In its sample, this clonotype was seen a few times. The chain is built from TRBV3-1 and TRBJ1-2, with D possibly matching TRBD1 (5 bases). Deletions cut 2 bases from V and 6 bases from J, with 13 bases between. CDR1 and CDR2 from the germline V gene are LGHDT and YNNKEL (reference sequence). The CDR3 has 14 amino acids. Here the CDR3 DNA reads TGTGCCAGCAGCCAACCAGACAGTTCAAATGGCTACACCTTC. This sequence encodes CASSQPDSSNGYTF.

This clonotype was observed at least ten times. The chain recombines TRBV10-3 with TRBJ1-1; D not resolved. The CDR3 has 14 residues. Trimming took off 2 bases at V and 2 bases at J, with 9 bases between the two ends. CDR1 is ENHRY and CDR2 is SYGVKD in the germline V gene. The CDR3: CAISEPTRNTEAFF. CDR3 in DNA: TGTGCCATCAGTGAGCCGACAAGAAACACTGAAGCTTTCTTT.

The chain couples TRBV7-2 to TRBJ1-4; D call uncertain. Germline-derived CDR1 and CDR2 are SGHTA and FQGNSA. This CDR3 is built from 15 residues. V lost 1 base and J 5 bases, leaving 11 bases between the germline ends. The CDR3 loop is CASSLVAQINEKLFF. DNA for the CDR3: TGTGCCAGCAGCTTAGTGGCTCAGATAAATGAAAAACTGTTTTTT.

The chain combines TRBV5-1 with TRBJ1-3; 8 nucleotides agree with TRBD1. The CDR3 runs 17 residues. CDR1 is SGHRS and CDR2 is YFSETQ in the germline V gene. The V segment lost 4 bases and the J segment 0 bases; nucleotides outside the gene matches: 9. DNA of the CDR3: TGCGCCAGCAGCGAGCAAACTGGGACAGGCTCTGGAAACACCATATATTTT. Translating gives CASSEQTGTGSGNTIYF. Based on the CDR3 plus reference TRBV5-1 and TRBJ1-3, the full variable domain is KAGVTQTPRYLIKTRGQQVTLSCSPISGHRSVSWYQQTPGQGLQFLFEYFSETQRNKGNFPGRFSGRQFSNSRSEMNVSTLELGDSALYLCASSEQTGTGSGNTIYFGEGSWLTVV.

The chain carries TRBV10-3 and TRBJ2-7; 8 nucleotides line up with TRBD2. The junction had 1 base not matched to a gene; V was cut back by 4 bases and J by 2 bases. Germline lookup yields CDR1 ENHRY and CDR2 SYGVKD. The CDR3 is made up of 13 amino acids. The CDR3 sequence: CAISGAGAYEQYF. The CDR3 DNA follows: TGTGCCATCAGTGGAGCGGGGGCCTACGAGCAGTACTTC.

At least ten counts were recorded for this clonotype. The CDR3, as DNA: TGTGCCAGCAGCCAAGAGTTACTAGCGGGGAATGAGCAGTTCTTC. It yields the protein CASSQELLAGNEQFF. The chain has TRBV3-1 and TRBJ2-1; 10 nucleotides agree with TRBD2. J gave up 7 bases and V 0 bases, and 3 bases lay outside the gene matches. This CDR3 has 15 amino acids. CDR1 LGHDT and CDR2 YNNKEL come from the germline V gene (reference sequence).

At least ten counts were recorded for this clonotype. This chain uses TRBV5-6 with TRBJ2-3; D might be TRBD2 (6 bases). Trimming cost V 0 bases and J 0 bases, with 11 bases left between them. The CDR3 contains 16 residues. The germline gives CDR1 SGHDT, CDR2 YYEEEE. The CDR3 region is CASSLGGELSTDTQYF. CDR3 DNA: TGTGCCAGCAGCTTGGGGGGGGAACTTAGCACAGATACGCAGTATTTT.

This clonotype appeared a few times. The chain links TRBV28 to TRBJ2-3; D could derive from TRBD1 or TRBD2 (5 bases each). CDR1 and CDR2 (germline): MDHEN, SYDVKM. This CDR3 has 14 residues. V shed 8 bases and J shed 14 bases, with 26 bases lying between them. The CDR3 region is CASRTPGTAIFSYF. CDR3 nucleotides: TGTGCCAGCCGAACCCCCGGGACGGCCATTTTTTCGTATTTT.

The J gene is TRBJ1-2, the V gene TRBV15; D gene ambiguous. The CDR3 has 13 residues. The germline gives CDR1 LNHNV, CDR2 YYDKDF (reference sequence). The germline V and J ends were trimmed by 4 bases and 4 bases, with 10 bases remaining between them. CDR3 sequence: CATSTTEFYGYTF. The CDR3 bases are TGTGCCACCAGCACCACAGAGTTCTATGGCTACACCTTC.

There are many counts of this clonotype. The V and J genes are TRBV12-3 or TRBV12-4 and TRBJ2-1; tentative D call: TRBD2 (6 bases). V was clipped by 3 bases and J by 0 bases, with 12 bases between them. The CDR3 consists of 16 residues. The CDR3 is CASSFRSGSSYNEQFF. CDR3 nucleotides: TGTGCCAGCAGTTTTCGGTCCGGGAGCTCCTACAATGAGCAGTTCTTC.

CDR3 sequence (DNA): TGTGCCACCAGCAGAGGCTCGAACACCGGGGAGCTGTTTTTT. Amino acids: CATSRGSNTGELFF. The V call is TRBV15, the J call TRBJ2-2, with D unresolved. The germline V gene has CDR1 LNHNV and CDR2 YYDKDF (reference sequence). The V and J ends lost 1 base and 0 bases respectively, with 3 bases between them. This CDR3 region has 14 residues.

The rearrangement links TRBV7-6 to TRBJ2-2, with no clear D. Germline-derived CDR1 and CDR2 are SGHVS and FNYEAQ. Trimming pared 1 base from V and 2 bases from J, leaving 5 bases between. This CDR3 is 14 amino acids long. CDR3 residues: CASSLVGNTGELFF. The CDR3 DNA is TGTGCCAGCAGCTTAGTAGGCAACACCGGGGAGCTGTTTTTT.

The rearrangement uses TRBV5-1 and TRBJ2-1, with 11 bases identical to TRBD2. The CDR3 covers 14 residues. CDR1 and CDR2 from the germline V gene are SGHRS and YFSETQ. With 5 bases clipped from V and 5 bases from J, the junction kept 3 bases outside the gene matches. The CDR3: CASRTSGIHNEQFF. In nucleotides, the CDR3 is TGCGCCAGCAGGACTAGCGGGATCCACAATGAGCAGTTCTTC.

This chain joins TRBV5-6 and TRBJ2-5; D could derive from TRBD1 or TRBD2 (5 bases each). Trimming removed 2 bases at V and 5 bases at J, with 13 bases between. The CDR3 is made up of 14 amino acids. Germline assignment: CDR1 SGHDT and CDR2 YYEEEE. CDR3 residues: CASSFGARVETQYF. DNA for the CDR3: TGTGCCAGCAGCTTCGGGGCTCGTGTGGAGACCCAGTACTTC.

The gene calls are TRBV28 and TRBJ2-1; 12 bases are shared with TRBD2. CDR3 length equals 15 residues. Germline CDR1 reads MDHEN; CDR2 reads SYDVKM. Germline trimming cut 6 bases from V and 6 bases from J; bases unmatched to any gene: 6. CDR3 sequence reads: CASREQTSGSNEQFF. As DNA, the CDR3 is TGTGCCAGCAGAGAACAGACTAGCGGGAGCAATGAGCAGTTCTTC.

This clonotype was found many times. The rearrangement joins TRBV4-3 to TRBJ2-3, with D perhaps TRBD1 or TRBD2 (5 bases each). The CDR3 runs 16 residues. V was shortened by 4 bases and J by 3 bases, with 17 bases between the two germline ends. Germline V lookup: CDR1 LGHNA, CDR2 YSLEER. CDR3 nucleotide sequence: TGCGCCAGCAGCCCCCTTCAGGGACGGATAACAGATACGCAGTATTTT. This gives the protein CASSPLQGRITDTQYF.

J is TRBJ1-5 and V is TRBV12-5, with D unresolved. V shed 7 bases and J shed 2 bases, with 15 bases lying between them. Looked up from germline, CDR1 is LGHNT and CDR2 is FRNRAP. CDR3 length equals 15 residues. The CDR3 loop reads CASALEGGGNQPQHF. The CDR3 coding sequence is TGTGCTAGTGCCCTGGAGGGAGGAGGCAATCAGCCCCAGCATTTT.

This clonotype was recorded a few times. The chain uses TRBV6-1 and TRBJ2-4, with D tentatively TRBD2 (5 bases). From germline, CDR1 is MNHNS and CDR2 SASEGT. V shed 6 bases and J shed 5 bases, with 14 bases lying between them. This CDR3 region has 14 residues. CDR3 protein: CASRSGFYENIQYF. The CDR3 DNA follows: TGTGCCAGCAGATCGGGATTTTACGAAAACATTCAGTACTTC.

The table lists this clonotype with a few counts. The V and J genes are TRBV4-1 and TRBJ1-4; TRBD1 matches 9 bases. The V segment lost 1 base and the J segment 8 bases; nucleotides outside the gene matches: 8. This CDR3 is built from 16 residues. CDR1 is MGHRA, CDR2 YSYEKL, per germline. This chain's CDR3 is CASSQGRTGGGEKLFF. DNA of the CDR3: TGCGCCAGCAGCCAAGGCAGAACAGGGGGCGGCGAAAAACTGTTTTTT.

The V call is TRBV20-1, the J call TRBJ1-6; possible D gene TRBD1, 5 bases. CDR3 length: 14 amino acids. Germline V lookup: CDR1 DFQATT, CDR2 SNEGSKA (reference sequence). V was pared by 1 base and J by 9 bases, with 13 bases between. CDR3 coding DNA: TGCAGTGCTAGAGGGACACTCGAGAGTTCACCCCTCCACTTT. It specifies CSARGTLESSPLHF.

This clonotype was recorded a few times. The chain carries TRBV12-3 or TRBV12-4 and TRBJ2-1; TRBD2 is a possible D gene (6 bases). CDR3 length: 14 residues. V was cut by 4 bases and J by 4 bases, with 11 bases left in between. CDR3: CASSYGGGYNEQFF. The CDR3 nucleotides are TGTGCCAGCAGTTACGGGGGTGGGTACAATGAGCAGTTCTTC.